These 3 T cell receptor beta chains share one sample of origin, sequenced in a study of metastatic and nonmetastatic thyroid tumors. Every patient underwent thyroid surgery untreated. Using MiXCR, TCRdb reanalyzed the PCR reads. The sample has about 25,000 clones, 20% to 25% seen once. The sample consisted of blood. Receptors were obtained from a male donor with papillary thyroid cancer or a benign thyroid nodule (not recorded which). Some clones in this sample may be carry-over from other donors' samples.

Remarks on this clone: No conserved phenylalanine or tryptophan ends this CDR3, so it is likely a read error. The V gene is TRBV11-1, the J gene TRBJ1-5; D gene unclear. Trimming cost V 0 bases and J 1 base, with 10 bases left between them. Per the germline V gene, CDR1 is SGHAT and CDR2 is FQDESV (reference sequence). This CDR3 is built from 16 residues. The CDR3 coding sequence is TGTGCCAGCAGCTTAGCGTGGATCGGGAGCAATCAGCCCCAGCATTCT. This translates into CASSLAWIGSNQPQHS.

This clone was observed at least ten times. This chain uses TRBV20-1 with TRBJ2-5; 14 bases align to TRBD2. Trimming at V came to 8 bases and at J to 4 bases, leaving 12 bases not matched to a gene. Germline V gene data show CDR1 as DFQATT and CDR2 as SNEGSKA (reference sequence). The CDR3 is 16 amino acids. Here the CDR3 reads CSRTGTSGRSSETQYF. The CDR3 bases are TGCAGTCGCACCGGGACTAGCGGGAGATCGTCAGAGACCCAGTACTTC.

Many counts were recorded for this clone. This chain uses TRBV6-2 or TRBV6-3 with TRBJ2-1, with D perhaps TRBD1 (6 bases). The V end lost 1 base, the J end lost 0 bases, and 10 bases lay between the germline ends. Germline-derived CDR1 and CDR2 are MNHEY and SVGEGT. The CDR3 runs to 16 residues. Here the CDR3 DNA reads TGTGCCAGCAGTTACTTGGACAGCTACTCCTACAATGAGCAGTTCTTC. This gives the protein CASSYLDSYSYNEQFF.